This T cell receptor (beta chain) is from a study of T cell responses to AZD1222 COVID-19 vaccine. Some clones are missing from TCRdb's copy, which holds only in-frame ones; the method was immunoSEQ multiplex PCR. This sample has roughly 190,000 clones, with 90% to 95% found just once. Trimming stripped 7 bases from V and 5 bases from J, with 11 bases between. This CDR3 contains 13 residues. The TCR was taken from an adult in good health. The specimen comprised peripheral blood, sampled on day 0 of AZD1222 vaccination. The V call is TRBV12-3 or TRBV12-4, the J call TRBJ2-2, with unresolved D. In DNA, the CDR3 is TGTGCCAGCACCCGTATCCAAACCGGGGAGCTGTTTTTT. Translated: CASTRIQTGELFF.